The 7 T cell receptor beta chains reported below all come from one sample, sequenced in a study of T cells in Graves' hyperthyroidism and ophthalmopathy. TCR beta CDR3 regions were amplified from RNA transcripts. The TCR CDR3 was amplified in a first-round RT-PCR using the HTBI primer set. TCRdb analysed the multiplex PCR reads with MiXCR anew, one entry per CDR3 protein. The table lists roughly 400,000 distinct CDR3 sequences, over 12% of them singletons. The sequenced material came from blood. The receptors derive from a man aged 50 or older with Graves' ophthalmopathy.

V is TRBV5-6 and J is TRBJ2-7, with 7 bases matching TRBD2. V dropped 2 bases and J dropped 0; count of bases not matched to a gene: 8. The CDR3 is 16 residues long. Germline CDR1 reads SGHDT; CDR2 reads YYEEEE. CDR3 sequence: CASSLGLAAPSYEQYF. The CDR3 DNA follows: TGTGCCAGCAGCTTAGGGCTAGCGGCCCCCTCCTACGAGCAGTACTTC. Complete variable domain (other parts from reference TRBV5-6 and TRBJ2-7): DAGVTQSPTHLIKTRGQQVTLRCSPKSGHDTVSWYQQALGQGPQFIFQYYEEEERQRGNFPDRFSGHQFPNYSSELNVNALLLGDSALYLCASSLGLAAPSYEQYFGPGTRLTVT.

This chain uses TRBV29-1 with TRBJ2-7; 8 nucleotides align to TRBD2. The CDR3 runs to 14 residues. The junction had 5 bases not matched to a gene; V was cut back by 2 bases and J by 2 bases. CDR1 SQVTM and CDR2 ANQGSEA come from the germline V gene. CDR3 sequence reads: CSVEYGGAAYEQYF. DNA for the CDR3: TGCAGCGTTGAATACGGGGGGGCCGCCTACGAGCAGTACTTC.

This clonotype was seen repeatedly, ten times or more. This chain links TRBV5-1 with TRBJ2-5, with D tentatively TRBD1 (6 bases). This CDR3 region has 14 residues. The ends were cut back, 0 bases at V and 5 bases at J, with 11 bases in the middle. Germline V gene data show CDR1 as SGHRS and CDR2 as YFSETQ. CDR3 in DNA: TGCGCCAGCAGCTTGGGACAGGTCGGTGAGACCCAGTACTTC. Protein sequence: CASSLGQVGETQYF.

This clonotype was picked up many times. This chain joins TRBV2 and TRBJ1-3; D is unresolved. Germline V lookup: CDR1 SNHLY, CDR2 FYNNEI. Trimming pared 9 bases from V and 2 bases from J, leaving 14 bases between. The CDR3 length is 14 residues. CDR3 sequence (DNA): TGTGCCAGTCTAGGGTATGGCACTGGAAACACCATATATTTT. It specifies CASLGYGTGNTIYF.

In this sample, this clonotype turned up many times. The chain links TRBV20-1 to TRBJ2-3, with 13 bases identical to TRBD2. Germline lookup yields CDR1 DFQATT and CDR2 SNEGSKA (reference sequence). This CDR3 is built from 13 residues. V was clipped by 5 bases and J by 6 bases; unmatched bases: 2. The CDR3 here is CSALGLAGDTQYF. In DNA form, the CDR3 reads TGCAGTGCTTTGGGACTAGCGGGGGATACGCAGTATTTT.

With respect to this clonotype: One base away lies a much larger clone, so this may be a sequencing read error. The J gene is TRBJ2-3, the V gene TRBV20-1, with TRBD2 matching over 7 bases. The CDR3 is 14 amino acids. Looked up from germline, CDR1 is DFQATT and CDR2 is SNEGSKA (reference sequence). The CDR3 loop is CGAQAGTSTDTQYF. The CDR3 DNA is TGCGGTGCCCAAGCGGGGACTAGCACAGATACGCAGTATTTT.

This clonotype was counted many times. V gene TRBV12-3 or TRBV12-4 combines with J gene TRBJ2-2; the D is unclear. V lost 11 bases to trimming and J lost 6 bases, with 7 bases between them. The CDR3 loop spans 10 amino acids. The CDR3 region is CARRPGELFF. In DNA, the CDR3 is TGTGCCCGCCGGCCCGGGGAGCTGTTTTTT.